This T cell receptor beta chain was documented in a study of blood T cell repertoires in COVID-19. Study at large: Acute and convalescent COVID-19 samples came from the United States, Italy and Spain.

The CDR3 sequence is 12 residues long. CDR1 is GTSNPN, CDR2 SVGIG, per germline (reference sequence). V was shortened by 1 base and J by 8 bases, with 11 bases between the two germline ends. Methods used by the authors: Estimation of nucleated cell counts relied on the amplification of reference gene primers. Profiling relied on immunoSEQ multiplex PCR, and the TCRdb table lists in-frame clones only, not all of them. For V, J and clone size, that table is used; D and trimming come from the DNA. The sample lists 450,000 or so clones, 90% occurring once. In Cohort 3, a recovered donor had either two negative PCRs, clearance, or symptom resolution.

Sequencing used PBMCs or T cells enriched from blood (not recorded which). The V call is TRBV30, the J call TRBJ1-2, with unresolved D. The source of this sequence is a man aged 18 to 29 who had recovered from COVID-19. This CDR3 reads CAWSGKTEGYTF. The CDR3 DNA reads TGTGCCTGGAGTGGGAAGACTGAAGGCTACACCTTC. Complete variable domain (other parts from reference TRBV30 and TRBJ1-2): SQTIHQWPATLVQPVGSPLSLECTVEGTSNPNLYWYRQAAGRGLQLLFYSVGIGQISSEVPQNLSASRPQDRQFILSSKKLLLSDSGFYLCAWSGKTEGYTFGSGTRLTVV.